The next 32 T cell receptor beta chains were all read from a single sample in a study of brain T cells in children with intractable seizures. As to time point: blood from clinic visit 5 months post-surgery; TSC patient then seizure free. The method was immunoSEQ multiplex PCR; TCRdb's version includes in-frame clones alone and lacks a portion of them. The sample shows 300,000 to 400,000 clones, about 94% of them seen only once. This specimen consisted of peripheral blood, obtained approximately 5 months after surgery. The receptors shown here come from a boy in the first two years of life with tuberous sclerosis and intractable seizures.

The chain employs TRBV7-3 and TRBJ1-2; the D gene is possibly TRBD1 (6 bases). This CDR3 has 15 residues. The germline V gene encodes CDR1 SGHTA and CDR2 FQGTGA. Trimming left V 5 bases short and J 3 bases short, with 16 bases between. The CDR3 DNA is TGTGCCAGCAGCCCAACCCTGGGGGCCCACTATGGCTACACCTTC. Its protein is CASSPTLGAHYGYTF. Using reference TRBV7-3 and TRBJ1-2 for the parts outside the CDR3, the full variable domain is GAGVSQTPSNKVTEKGKYVELRCDPISGHTALYWYRQSLGQGPEFLIYFQGTGAADDSGLPNDRFFAVRPEGSVSTLKIQRTERGDSAVYLCASSPTLGAHYGYTFGSGTRLTVV.

The chain couples TRBV29-1 to TRBJ2-1; TRBD1 agrees at 9 bases. V shed 6 bases, J shed 3 bases, and the junction held 3 bases outside the gene matches. Germline V gene data show CDR1 as SQVTM and CDR2 as ANQGSEA. The CDR3 extends over 13 amino acids. CDR3 protein: CSVPGQGYNEQFF. Here the CDR3 DNA reads TGCAGCGTCCCGGGACAGGGCTACAATGAGCAGTTCTTC.

The V and J genes are TRBV12-3 or TRBV12-4 and TRBJ1-2; D is unresolved. The CDR3 runs 13 residues. V was cut by 5 bases and J by 4 bases, with 11 bases left in between. CDR3: CASSIPSGYGYTF. The CDR3 nucleotides are TGTGCCAGCAGTATCCCGTCCGGCTATGGCTACACCTTC.

The rearrangement uses TRBV19 and TRBJ1-5; D gene ambiguous. The CDR3 loop spans 13 amino acids. Per the germline V gene, CDR1 is LNHDA and CDR2 is SQIVND (reference sequence). Trimming took 1 base from V and 12 from J, leaving 13 bases between them. CDR3: CASSIAGSSSQHF. Written as DNA, the CDR3 is TGTGCCAGTAGTATAGCCGGATCATCGAGCCAGCATTTT.

V and J are TRBV10-3 and TRBJ2-1; D is unclear. Germline V gene data show CDR1 as ENHRY and CDR2 as SYGVKD. This CDR3 has 12 amino acids. V lost 4 bases to trimming and J lost 12 bases, with 13 bases between them. CDR3 nucleotide sequence: TGTGCCATCAGTGGGCTCCCGCCCGGGCAGTTCTTC. This gives the protein CAISGLPPGQFF.

The chain recombines TRBV9 with TRBJ2-7; D unresolved. Germline V lookup: CDR1 SGDLS, CDR2 YYNGEE. The CDR3 is made up of 14 amino acids. Trimming shortened V by 0 bases and J by 7 bases, and 14 bases separated the two germline ends. The CDR3 DNA is TGTGCCAGCAGCGTAGTCAAAAGTTGGTGGGAGCAGTACTTC. As protein: CASSVVKSWWEQYF.

V is TRBV9 and J is TRBJ2-5, with D tentatively TRBD1 (6 bases). The germline V gene encodes CDR1 SGDLS and CDR2 YYNGEE. V was trimmed by 0 bases and J by 1 base, leaving 13 bases between them. The CDR3 sequence is 16 residues long. The CDR3 DNA follows: TGTGCCAGCAGCGTAGGGGTCGGACAGCTCCAAGAGACCCAGTACTTC. This codes for CASSVGVGQLQETQYF.

This chain joins TRBV25-1 and TRBJ2-6, with D possibly being TRBD2 (5 bases). Trimming shortened V by 11 bases and J by 1 base, and 9 bases separated the two germline ends. The CDR3 has 13 residues. Germline CDR1 MGHDK, CDR2 SYGVNS. The CDR3 is CAVPGSGANVLTF. In DNA form, the CDR3 reads TGTGCCGTACCGGGGTCTGGGGCCAACGTCCTGACTTTC.

The gene calls are TRBV7-9 and TRBJ2-7, with TRBD1 matching over 8 bases. CDR1 is SEHNR and CDR2 is FQNEAQ in the germline V gene (reference sequence). This CDR3 has 16 residues. Trimming cost V 5 bases and J 0 bases; bases outside gene matches: 9. The DNA of the CDR3 is TGTGCCAGCAGCCCCCAAACAGGGGGGTCCTCCTACGAGCAGTACTTC. Translated, it gives CASSPQTGGSSYEQYF. Full variable domain (rest looked up from reference TRBV7-9 and TRBJ2-7): DTGVSQNPRHKITKRGQNVTFRCDPISEHNRLYWYRQTLGQGPEFLTYFQNEAQLEKSRLLSDRFSAERPKGSFSTLEIQRTEQGDSAMYLCASSPQTGGSSYEQYFGPGTRLTVT.

This chain joins TRBV7-9 and TRBJ2-7; TRBD1 matches 9 bases. There are 16 residues in the CDR3. The J segment lost 2 bases and the V segment lost 5 bases, leaving 10 bases of the junction unmatched. Germline V lookup: CDR1 SEHNR, CDR2 FQNEAQ (reference sequence). CDR3 DNA sequence: TGTGCCAGCAGCCCTCCCCCGGGACAGGGTGCCTACGAGCAGTACTTC. It yields the protein CASSPPPGQGAYEQYF.

This rearrangement joins TRBV27 to TRBJ1-1, with no clear D. The CDR3 length is 12 residues. Germline-derived CDR1 and CDR2 are MNHEY and SMNVEV (reference sequence). V was pared by 7 bases and J by 5 bases, with 11 bases between. The CDR3 sequence: CASIGWRTEAFF. The CDR3 bases are TGTGCCAGCATAGGGTGGCGGACTGAAGCTTTCTTT.

The chain combines TRBV30 with TRBJ2-7; possible D gene TRBD1, 5 bases. The ends were cut back, 5 bases at V and 12 bases at J, with 17 bases in the middle. This CDR3 region has 11 residues. CDR1 is GTSNPN, CDR2 SVGIG, per germline (reference sequence). CDR3 bases: TGTGCCTGGGGGGAACAGGCAGAATTGTACTTC. Its translation is CAWGEQAELYF.

The chain employs TRBV10-3 and TRBJ2-2; perhaps D is TRBD1 or TRBD2 (6 bases each). Germline values: CDR1 ENHRY, CDR2 SYGVKD. V was clipped by 6 bases and J by 5 bases, with 13 bases between them. CDR3 length: 14 residues. The CDR3 sequence is CAIRQGSGTGELFF. CDR3 sequence (DNA): TGTGCCATCAGACAGGGCAGCGGGACCGGGGAGCTGTTTTTT.

The rearrangement uses TRBV11-2 and TRBJ1-1; D uncertain. V was shortened by 6 bases and J by 5 bases, with 19 bases between the two germline ends. CDR3 length: 15 residues. Germline V gene lookup returns CDR1 SGHAT and CDR2 FQNNGV. CDR3 region: CASRPSQTSGTEAFF. CDR3 nucleotides: TGTGCCAGCAGGCCTTCTCAAACCTCGGGGACTGAAGCTTTCTTT.

The chain recombines TRBV29-1 with TRBJ2-1, with 10 bases fitting TRBD1. This CDR3 region has 14 residues. J lost 4 bases, V lost 6 bases, and 6 bases had no gene match. Germline V gives CDR1 SQVTM, CDR2 ANQGSEA. DNA for the CDR3: TGCAGCGTAGCAAGGGACAGGGGTTACAATGAGCAGTTCTTC. It translates to CSVARDRGYNEQFF.

V gene TRBV5-1 combines with J gene TRBJ2-7, with unresolved D. The V and J ends lost 6 bases and 0 bases respectively, with 10 bases between them. The CDR3 has 13 residues. Germline V gene lookup returns CDR1 SGHRS and CDR2 YFSETQ. The DNA for the CDR3 is TGCGCCAGCACGATGTATCCCTCCTACGAGCAGTACTTC. It translates to CASTMYPSYEQYF.

The chain recombines TRBV6-5 with TRBJ2-3; 9 positions match TRBD2. Trimming took 10 bases from V and 2 from J; bases not matched to a gene: 10. Germline CDR1 reads MNHEY; CDR2 reads SVGAGI. The CDR3 extends over 15 amino acids. The DNA of the CDR3 is TGTGCCACCCTAGCGGGATTCCCCTCCACAGATACGCAGTATTTT. Protein sequence: CATLAGFPSTDTQYF.

This clone has only one observation. Germline is not matched at one junction end, which may reflect a read error. The chain couples TRBV19 to TRBJ1-5; D unclear. The CDR3 spans 15 residues. Germline V gives CDR1 LNHDA, CDR2 SQIVND (reference sequence). Here the CDR3 DNA reads TGTGCCAGTAGTATAGAAGGCTTGGGTGATCAGCCCCAACATTTT. This sequence encodes CASSIEGLGDQPQHF.

The chain uses TRBV24-1 and TRBJ1-1, with D tentatively TRBD1 (5 bases). CDR1 is KGHDR and CDR2 is SFDVKD in the germline V gene. The CDR3 is 17 amino acids. Deletions cut 3 bases from V and 6 bases from J, with 22 bases between. The CDR3 here is CATSDPPSWDGGSEAFF. CDR3 sequence (DNA): TGTGCCACCAGTGATCCCCCATCTTGGGACGGGGGGTCTGAAGCTTTCTTT.

The chain joins TRBV18 to TRBJ1-1; 7 nucleotides line up with TRBD1. This CDR3 region has 14 residues. The ends lost 2 bases at V and 1 base at J; junction bases unmatched: 1. Germline lookup yields CDR1 KGHSH and CDR2 LQKENI. The CDR3 nucleotides read TGTGCCAGCTCACCAGACAGGGCGAACACTGAAGCTTTCTTT. The encoded protein is CASSPDRANTEAFF.

With regard to this clone: This sample includes further DNA sequences coding for the same CDR3. The chain has TRBV19 and TRBJ2-7, with 8 bases that match TRBD1. V lost 5 bases, J lost 2 bases, and 5 bases stayed unmatched. CDR3 length: 14 amino acids. The germline V gene has CDR1 LNHDA and CDR2 SQIVND (reference sequence). The CDR3 sequence: CASSPGTGPYEQYF. The CDR3 bases are TGTGCCAGTAGTCCCGGGACAGGTCCCTACGAGCAGTACTTC.

This sequence joins TRBV6-6 and TRBJ1-2; TRBD1 matches 8 bases. This CDR3 is 13 amino acids long. The germline gives CDR1 MNHNY, CDR2 SVGAGI (reference sequence). After removal of 5 bases from V and 4 bases from J, the junction contained 3 bases not matched to a gene. CDR3 bases: TGTGCCAGCAGTGCGGACAGGGCCTATGGCTACACCTTC. Its protein product is CASSADRAYGYTF.

The rearrangement links TRBV5-1 to TRBJ2-3; D gene uncertain. Trimming pared 0 bases from V and 0 bases from J, leaving 8 bases between. The CDR3 is made up of 15 amino acids. CDR1 SGHRS and CDR2 YFSETQ come from the germline V gene. The DNA for the CDR3 is TGCGCCAGCAGCTTGGAATCAGAGAGCACAGATACGCAGTATTTT. Translating gives CASSLESESTDTQYF.

The chain is built from TRBV24-1 and TRBJ2-3; D tentatively reads TRBD1 or TRBD2 (5 bases each). Trimming left V 2 bases short and J 0 bases short, with 14 bases between. This CDR3 is 17 amino acids long. CDR1 and CDR2 from the germline V gene are KGHDR and SFDVKD. The CDR3: CATSDSIGTGSTDTQYF. CDR3 in DNA: TGTGCCACCAGTGATTCCATCGGGACGGGAAGCACAGATACGCAGTATTTT.

A remark on this clone: Other DNA sequences in the same sample also yield this CDR3. The chain couples TRBV3-1 (or the pseudogene TRBV3-2) to TRBJ2-7; D not resolved. The CDR3 is 12 residues long. Germline V lookup: CDR1 LGHDT, CDR2 YNNKEL (reference sequence). Trimming removed 1 base at V and 4 bases at J, with 5 bases between. Here the CDR3 reads CASSQGGYEQYF. In DNA form, the CDR3 reads TGTGCCAGCAGCCAAGGGGGTTACGAGCAGTACTTC.

The chain recombines TRBV5-1 with TRBJ2-7; weak D call: TRBD2 (6 bases). Trimming shortened V by 0 bases and J by 3 bases, and 10 bases separated the two germline ends. Per germline, CDR1 SGHRS and CDR2 YFSETQ. This CDR3 has 14 residues. This CDR3 reads CASSLGAGSYEQYF. DNA for the CDR3: TGCGCCAGCAGCTTGGGGGCGGGGAGCTACGAGCAGTACTTC. Filled out from reference TRBV5-1 and TRBJ2-7, the complete variable domain reads KAGVTQTPRYLIKTRGQQVTLSCSPISGHRSVSWYQQTPGQGLQFLFEYFSETQRNKGNFPGRFSGRQFSNSRSEMNVSTLELGDSALYLCASSLGAGSYEQYFGPGTRLTVT.

The chain is built from TRBV5-1 and TRBJ2-2; D remains ambiguous. Germline CDR1 SGHRS, CDR2 YFSETQ. The V end was cut by 0 bases, the J end by 6 bases, with 6 bases between. The CDR3 totals 13 residues. The CDR3 spells CASSLEPPGELFF. DNA of the CDR3: TGCGCCAGCAGCTTGGAGCCCCCCGGGGAGCTGTTTTTT.

This clone was seen just once. This sequence joins TRBV18 and TRBJ1-4; TRBD1 aligns across 7 bases. Germline CDR1 KGHSH, CDR2 LQKENI. Trimming cost V 2 bases and J 4 bases; bases outside gene matches: 4. The CDR3 totals 15 residues. CDR3 in DNA: TGTGCCAGCTCACCAGTGGCAGGGGGTAATGAAAAACTGTTTTTT. This sequence encodes CASSPVAGGNEKLFF.

The V gene is TRBV21-1, the J gene TRBJ1-5. TRBV21-1 is noted as a pseudogene. This CDR3 has 12 residues. CDR3 in amino acids: CASSNDRWPQHF. CDR3 coding DNA: TGTGCCAGCAGCAATGATCGGTGGCCCCAGCATTTT.

The chain combines TRBV6-2 or TRBV6-3 with TRBJ2-7; the D call may be TRBD1 or TRBD2 (5 bases each). Between the trimmed V and J ends, which lost 5 bases and 3 bases, there was a span of 20 bases. The CDR3 contains 16 residues. The V gene's germline CDR1 is MNHEY and CDR2 SVGEGT. The CDR3 bases are TGTGCCAGCAGTAACCCGGGGCGCGAGAGAATCTACGAGCAGTACTTC. Encoded protein: CASSNPGRERIYEQYF.

This clone is a singleton in its sample. The V gene is TRBV3-1 (or the pseudogene TRBV3-2), the J gene TRBJ2-5; 9 positions agree with TRBD2. The germline CDR1 and CDR2 sequences are LGHDT and YNNKEL (reference sequence). The CDR3 totals 14 residues. V lost 4 bases and J lost 0; bases outside the gene matches: 0. CDR3 sequence reads: CASSRLADQETQYF. Written as DNA, the CDR3 is TGTGCCAGCAGCCGACTAGCGGACCAAGAGACCCAGTACTTC.

This rearrangement joins TRBV5-4 to TRBJ1-2; 7 bases match TRBD1. V lost 4 bases, J lost 2 bases, and 11 bases stayed unmatched. CDR1 is SGHNT, CDR2 YYREEE, per germline (reference sequence). This CDR3 has 16 residues. CDR3 residues: CASSPGGGRANYGYTF. The CDR3 nucleotides are TGTGCCAGCAGCCCGGGAGGGGGCAGGGCAAACTATGGCTACACCTTC.